The 19 T cell receptor beta chains listed next were all sequenced from one sample in a study of prognosis after radiotherapy for stage I lung cancer (dated by TCRdb to about 2021). Sequenced using an Illumina HiSeq 3000. Two rounds of multiplex PCR on genomic DNA were used to amplify the TCR beta CDR3 region. The first PCR round used primers specific to each TRBV and TRBJ gene, and the primer sequences were filed in Chinese patent CN105087789A. TCRdb applied fastp at Q25 and MiXCR to the public reads, then kept only in-frame beta chains. Entries are consolidated by CDR3 protein sequence, retaining the most common genes and DNA. In this sample the table shows roughly 13,000 distinct CDR3 sequences, roughly a third of which occur a single time. Around two fifths of the sample is in the top ten clones. This specimen was PBMCs, taken before or after stereotactic body radiation therapy (not recorded which). These receptors were collected from a donor aged 50 or older with non-small cell lung cancer.

With regard to this clonotype: At one end, the junction sequence differs from germline, possibly due to a read error. The rearrangement joins TRBV12-3 or TRBV12-4 to TRBJ2-2; maybe TRBD1 (6 bases). This CDR3 spans 16 amino acids. The CDR3 nucleotides read TGTGCCAGCAGAGAACCGGGGACATCGAACATCGGGGAGCTGTTTTTT. This sequence encodes CASREPGTSNIGELFF.

A remark on this clonotype: With only one base between it and a far larger clone, this is likely a read error. This rearrangement joins TRBV6-2 or TRBV6-3 to TRBJ2-1, with D perhaps matching TRBD1 (6 bases). This CDR3 region has 13 residues. Germline CDR1 is MNHEY and CDR2 is SVGEGT. CDR3 bases: TGTGCCAGCAGTGGTTCCGGGGACAATGGGCAGTTCTTC. Its protein product is CASSGSGDNGQFF.

This clonotype was found many times. This chain joins TRBV4-1 and TRBJ1-4; TRBD1 matches 10 bases. Per germline, CDR1 MGHRA and CDR2 YSYEKL. Trimming at V came to 5 bases and at J to 8 bases, leaving 14 bases not matched to a gene. This CDR3 has 17 amino acids. Here the CDR3 reads CASSTYSGTGDWEKLFF. In DNA form, the CDR3 reads TGCGCCAGCAGCACCTATTCCGGGACAGGGGATTGGGAAAAACTGTTTTTT.

Turning to this clonotype: A single base is all that separates this from a far larger clone, so a read error is likely. This chain uses TRBV6-4 with TRBJ2-7, with a tentative D call TRBD2 (7 bases). The CDR3 is 14 residues long. CDR1 MRHNA and CDR2 SNTAGT come from the germline V gene. V lost 5 bases to trimming and J lost 5 bases, with 16 bases between them. The chain's CDR3 is CASSYGGPNHEQYF. CDR3 bases: TGTGCCAGCAGTTACGGGGGGCCCAACCACGAGCAGTACTTC.

This clonotype was seen a few times. This likely traces to a read error, being one base from a far larger clone. The chain recombines TRBV6-5 with TRBJ1-6, with D uncertain. This CDR3 has 15 amino acids. Germline CDR1 and CDR2: MNHEY and SVGAGI. V lost 2 bases and J 10 bases, leaving 15 bases between the germline ends. CDR3 in DNA: TGTGCCAGCAGTTACGGCAGGTCAGGACGATCACCCCTCCACTTT. It is translated as CASSYGRSGRSPLHF.

Turning to this clonotype: A far larger clone is just one base off, so this is likely a read error. The rearrangement joins TRBV6-8 to TRBJ1-2; tentative D call: TRBD1 (5 bases). CDR1 and CDR2 from the germline V gene are MNHGY and SAAAGT. The germline V and J ends were trimmed by 7 bases and 7 bases, with 10 bases remaining between them. This CDR3 comprises 11 residues. CDR3 region: CASIYRSGYTF. The CDR3 DNA follows: TGTGCCAGCATATACAGGTCTGGCTACACCTTC.

By share, this clonotype ranks as medium-sized. The chain uses TRBV20-1 and TRBJ2-7; D uncertain. V was cut by 4 bases and J by 1 base, with 5 bases left in between. Germline-derived CDR1 and CDR2 are DFQATT and SNEGSKA (reference sequence). The CDR3 has 11 amino acids. The CDR3 protein is CSAIPSYEQYF. CDR3 DNA: TGCAGTGCTATACCGTCCTACGAGCAGTACTTC.

This clonotype was seen ten or more times. The chain employs TRBV20-1 and TRBJ2-7; the D call may be TRBD1 or TRBD2 (6 bases each). V lost 2 bases and J 0 bases, leaving 14 bases between the germline ends. Germline values: CDR1 DFQATT, CDR2 SNEGSKA (reference sequence). The CDR3 is made up of 15 amino acids. CDR3 protein: CSARRGTSPSYEQYF. The CDR3 DNA reads as TGCAGTGCTAGAAGGGGGACTTCCCCCTCCTACGAGCAGTACTTC.

The chain uses TRBV2 and TRBJ1-2, with TRBD1 as a possible D gene (6 bases). From germline, CDR1 is SNHLY and CDR2 FYNNEI. V shed 9 bases and J shed 0 bases, with 20 bases lying between them. The CDR3 loop spans 16 amino acids. In DNA, the CDR3 is TGTGCCAGTGAAGCAGGGGCAAGCGGGGCTAACTATGGCTACACCTTC. Its protein is CASEAGASGANYGYTF. Variable domain in full (rest from reference TRBV2 and TRBJ1-2): EPEVTQTPSHQVTQMGQEVILRCVPISNHLYFYWYRQILGQKVEFLVSFYNNEISEKSEIFDDQFSVERPDGSNFTLKIRSTKLEDSAMYFCASEAGASGANYGYTFGSGTRLTVV.

Many counts were recorded for this clonotype. V usage is TRBV7-9 and J usage is TRBJ2-3; D is perhaps TRBD2 (5 bases). This CDR3 has 18 residues. Germline loops: CDR1 SEHNR, CDR2 FQNEAQ (reference sequence). V was cut by 5 bases and J by 6 bases, with 27 bases left in between. CDR3 in amino acids: CASSTPPFLPTEVDTQYF. The CDR3 bases are TGTGCCAGCAGCACCCCACCCTTCCTACCCACGGAGGTGGATACGCAGTATTTT.

This clonotype was picked up a small number of times. This CDR3 is CASSNWDRGIGELFF. The CDR3 DNA is TGCGCCAGCAGCAACTGGGACAGGGGAATTGGCGAGCTGTTTTTT. The rearrangement joins TRBV5-1 to TRBJ2-2; 10 positions match TRBD1. V dropped 4 bases and J dropped 11; count of bases not matched to a gene: 11. Germline V gene sequence: CDR1 SGHRS, CDR2 YFSETQ. The CDR3 has 15 amino acids. Filled out from reference TRBV5-1 and TRBJ2-2, the complete variable domain reads KAGVTQTPRYLIKTRGQQVTLSCSPISGHRSVSWYQQTPGQGLQFLFEYFSETQRNKGNFPGRFSGRQFSNSRSEMNVSTLELGDSALYLCASSNWDRGIGELFFGEGSRLTVL.

This clonotype was counted many times. The V and J genes are TRBV3-1 and TRBJ2-3, with D perhaps matching TRBD2 (6 bases). This CDR3 contains 17 residues. Germline assignment: CDR1 LGHDT and CDR2 YNNKEL (reference sequence). V gave up 0 bases and J gave up 2 bases, with 15 bases separating them. The CDR3 region has the DNA TGTGCCAGCAGCCAAGATGGGAGGTCGTTAGCCACAGATACGCAGTATTTT. It translates to CASSQDGRSLATDTQYF.

This clonotype was observed once. This sequence joins TRBV12-3 or TRBV12-4 and TRBJ2-1; D is unclear. The CDR3 consists of 16 residues. V lost 2 bases to trimming and J lost 0 bases, with 11 bases between them. For the CDR3, the DNA is TGTGCCAGCAGTTTATTTCTAACGAGCTCCTACAATGAGCAGTTCTTC. This codes for CASSLFLTSSYNEQFF.

Of note for this clonotype: A single base is all that separates this from a far larger clone, so a read error is likely. V usage is TRBV6-1 and J usage is TRBJ1-4, with D tentatively TRBD1 (6 bases). CDR1 MNHNS and CDR2 SASEGT come from the germline V gene. Trimming pared 5 bases from V and 4 bases from J, leaving 14 bases between. The CDR3 loop spans 15 amino acids. The CDR3 DNA follows: TGTGCCAGCAGTTTACAGGGAGGTTTTAATGAAAAACTGTTTTTT. Protein product: CASSLQGGFNEKLFF.

This clonotype ranks as medium-sized. The V and J genes are TRBV20-1 and TRBJ2-7; 7 bases are a match to TRBD2. CDR3 length: 13 amino acids. Germline V gene data show CDR1 as DFQATT and CDR2 as SNEGSKA (reference sequence). Trimming at V came to 6 bases and at J to 3 bases, leaving 8 bases not matched to a gene. CDR3 residues: CSAKTRGVYEQYF. CDR3 nucleotide sequence: TGCAGTGCCAAAACTCGGGGGGTCTACGAGCAGTACTTC.

To note about this clonotype: A much larger clonotype is one base distant, so this may be a read error. V gene TRBV3-1 combines with J gene TRBJ1-1; no firm D call. Germline V gene lookup returns CDR1 LGHDT and CDR2 YNNKEL (reference sequence). This CDR3 has 18 residues. V was trimmed by 2 bases and J by 7 bases, leaving 26 bases between them. CDR3 residues: CASSQQRHGRLLTSEAFF. The CDR3 coding sequence is TGTGCCAGCAGCCAACAACGCCACGGCAGGCTCTTAACAAGTGAAGCTTTCTTT.

This chain links TRBV6-1 with TRBJ2-1, with a weak D call TRBD1 (6 bases). Trimming removed 6 bases at V and 2 bases at J, with 14 bases between. CDR1 MNHNS and CDR2 SASEGT come from the germline V gene. This CDR3 comprises 15 residues. The CDR3 sequence: CASRPTGRTYNEQFF. DNA of the CDR3: TGTGCCAGCAGACCCACAGGGAGAACCTACAATGAGCAGTTCTTC.

About this clonotype itself: It differs at one base from a far larger clone, so likely a read error. The V call is TRBV7-9, the J call TRBJ2-3; 8 nucleotides line up with TRBD2. The CDR3 is 16 residues long. CDR1 is SEHNR, CDR2 FQNEAQ, per germline (reference sequence). With V trimmed by 0 bases and J by 4 bases, 6 bases remained unmatched. CDR3 protein: CASSLARLAWADTQYF. The CDR3 nucleotides are TGTGCCAGCAGCTTAGCTCGACTAGCGTGGGCAGATACGCAGTATTTT.

This clonotype is classed as medium-sized. V and J are TRBV6-1 and TRBJ2-7; tentatively, D is TRBD1 (6 bases). Germline CDR1 MNHNS, CDR2 SASEGT. Trimming shortened V by 7 bases and J by 0 bases, and 13 bases separated the two germline ends. The CDR3 totals 14 residues. This chain's CDR3 is CASIRDTSSYEQYF. The CDR3 nucleotides are TGTGCCAGCATCAGGGACACTTCCTCCTACGAGCAGTACTTC.